This T cell receptor (beta chain) was captured by sequencing in a study of blood T cells in healthy people across ages. At the level of the study: Per every two T cells, about one barcoded beta molecule was captured by template switching.

Then a second PCR, running about 6 to 12 cycles, was carried out with a sample-barcoded 5' primer and a J-beta primer mix. TCRdb re-analysed the 5' RACE reads in MiXCR, keeping a single row per CDR3 protein. The sample contains 590,000 or so distinct CDR3 sequences, approximately 30% of which appear only once. Study outcomes and limitations: Because sorting was not performed, PBMCs prevented conclusive naive versus antigen-experienced comparison.

Only a few counts were recorded for this clonotype. The antigen is unknown. Looked up from germline, CDR1 is MNHGY and CDR2 is SAAAGT. There are 14 residues in the CDR3. Between the trimmed V and J ends, which lost 8 bases and 0 bases, there was a span of 13 bases. The source material was blood. This TCR was recovered from a woman aged 80 or over in good health. The chain uses TRBV6-8 and TRBJ1-2; no definite D call. The CDR3 loop is CASPYRAPNYGYTF. The CDR3 coding sequence is TGTGCCAGCCCTTATAGGGCCCCTAACTATGGCTACACCTTC.